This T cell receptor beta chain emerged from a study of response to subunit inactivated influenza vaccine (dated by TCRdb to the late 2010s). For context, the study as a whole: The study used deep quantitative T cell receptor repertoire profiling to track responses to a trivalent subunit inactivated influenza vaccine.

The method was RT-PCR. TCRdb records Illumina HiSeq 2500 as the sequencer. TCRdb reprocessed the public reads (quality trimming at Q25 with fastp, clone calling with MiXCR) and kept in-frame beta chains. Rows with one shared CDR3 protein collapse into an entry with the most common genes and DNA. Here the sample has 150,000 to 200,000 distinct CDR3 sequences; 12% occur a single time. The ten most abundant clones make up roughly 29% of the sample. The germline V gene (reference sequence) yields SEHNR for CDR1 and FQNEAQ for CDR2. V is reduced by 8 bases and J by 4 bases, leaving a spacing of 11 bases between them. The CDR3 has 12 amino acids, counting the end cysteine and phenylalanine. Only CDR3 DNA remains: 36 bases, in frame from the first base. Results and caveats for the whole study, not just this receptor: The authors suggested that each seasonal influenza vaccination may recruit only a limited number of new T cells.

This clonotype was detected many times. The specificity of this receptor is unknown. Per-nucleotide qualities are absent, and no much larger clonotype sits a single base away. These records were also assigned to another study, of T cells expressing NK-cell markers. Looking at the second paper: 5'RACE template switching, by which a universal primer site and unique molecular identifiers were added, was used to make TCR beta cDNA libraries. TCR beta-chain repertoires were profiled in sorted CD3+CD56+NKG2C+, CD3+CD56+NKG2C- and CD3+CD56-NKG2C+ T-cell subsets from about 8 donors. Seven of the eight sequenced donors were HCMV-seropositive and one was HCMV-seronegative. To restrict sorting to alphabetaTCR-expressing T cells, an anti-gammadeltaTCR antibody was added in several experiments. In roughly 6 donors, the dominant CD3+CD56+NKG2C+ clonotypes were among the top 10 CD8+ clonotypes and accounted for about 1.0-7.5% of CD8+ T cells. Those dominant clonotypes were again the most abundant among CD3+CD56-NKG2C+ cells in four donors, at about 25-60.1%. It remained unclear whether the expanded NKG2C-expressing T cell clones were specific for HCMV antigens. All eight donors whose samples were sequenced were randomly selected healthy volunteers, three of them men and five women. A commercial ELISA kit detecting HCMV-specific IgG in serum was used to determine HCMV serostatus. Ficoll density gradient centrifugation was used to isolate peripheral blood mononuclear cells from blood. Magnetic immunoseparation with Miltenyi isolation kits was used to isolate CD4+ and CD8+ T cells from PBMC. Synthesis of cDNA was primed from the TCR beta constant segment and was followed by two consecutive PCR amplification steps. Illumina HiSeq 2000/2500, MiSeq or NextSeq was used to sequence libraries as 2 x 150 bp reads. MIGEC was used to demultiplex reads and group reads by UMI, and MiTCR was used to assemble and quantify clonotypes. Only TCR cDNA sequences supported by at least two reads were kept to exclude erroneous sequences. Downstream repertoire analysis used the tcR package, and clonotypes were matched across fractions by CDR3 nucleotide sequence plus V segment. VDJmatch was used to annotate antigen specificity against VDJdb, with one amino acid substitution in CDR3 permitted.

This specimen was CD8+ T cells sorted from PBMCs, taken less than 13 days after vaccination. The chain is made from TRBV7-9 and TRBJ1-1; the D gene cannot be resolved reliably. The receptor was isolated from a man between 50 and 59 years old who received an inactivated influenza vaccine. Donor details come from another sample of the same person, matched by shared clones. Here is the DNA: TGTGCCAGCTCCTCCGGGCGCACTGAAGCTTTCTTT. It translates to CASSSGRTEAFF.